The clone carrying this T cell receptor beta chain was observed a handful of times. What it binds is not known. This record comes from a study of T cell repertoires in cytomegalovirus infection. Looking at the study overall: An indication of both CMV infection and matching HLA type came from public TCR beta signatures. Study results and limitations: CMV-specific TCR beta clonotypes restricted by HLA-C were the ones dominating the ex vivo response. Carriers of CMV plus the relevant HLA were identified by cumulative public TCR beta family frequency.

TCRdb analysed the reads with MiXCR anew, one entry per CDR3 protein. The table has a few hundred thousand distinct CDR3 sequences, roughly 17% seen once. This sequence originates from a human donor in good health (CMV status not recorded). Some clones in this sample may be carry-over from other donors' samples. The sample comprised PBMCs.

The CDR3 nucleotides are TGCAGTGCTAGAGATCCCTTTAACGACAGGGGAAACACTGAAGCTTTCTTT. As protein: CSARDPFNDRGNTEAFF. The chain is built from TRBV20-1 and TRBJ1-1; 8 bases line up with TRBD1. The length of the CDR3 is 17 residues. Germline V gene data show CDR1 as DFQATT and CDR2 as SNEGSKA (reference sequence). J lost 2 bases, V lost 0 bases, and 11 bases had no gene match.